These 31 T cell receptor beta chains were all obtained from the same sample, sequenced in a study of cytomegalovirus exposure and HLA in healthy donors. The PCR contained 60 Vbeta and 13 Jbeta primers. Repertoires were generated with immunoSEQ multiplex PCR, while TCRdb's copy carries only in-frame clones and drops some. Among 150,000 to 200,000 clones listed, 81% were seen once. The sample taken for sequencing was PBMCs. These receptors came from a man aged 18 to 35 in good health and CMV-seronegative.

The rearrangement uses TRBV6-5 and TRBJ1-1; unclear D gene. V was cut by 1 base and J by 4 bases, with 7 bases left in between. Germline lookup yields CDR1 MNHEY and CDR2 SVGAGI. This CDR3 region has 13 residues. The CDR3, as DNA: TGTGCCAGCAGTTACTTCGGTGGCACTGAAGCTTTCTTT. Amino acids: CASSYFGGTEAFF.

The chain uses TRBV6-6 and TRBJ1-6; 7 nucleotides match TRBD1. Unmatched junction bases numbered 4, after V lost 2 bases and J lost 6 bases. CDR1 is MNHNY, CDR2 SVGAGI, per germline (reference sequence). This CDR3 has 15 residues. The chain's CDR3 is CASSYGDRPNSPLHF. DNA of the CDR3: TGTGCCAGCAGTTACGGGGACAGACCTAATTCACCCCTCCACTTT.

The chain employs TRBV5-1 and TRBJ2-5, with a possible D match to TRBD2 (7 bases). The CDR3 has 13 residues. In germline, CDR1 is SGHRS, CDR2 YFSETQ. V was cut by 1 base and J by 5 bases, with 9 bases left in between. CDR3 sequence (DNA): TGCGCCAGCAGCTTGAGGGGGGGGGAGACCCAGTACTTC. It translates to CASSLRGGETQYF.

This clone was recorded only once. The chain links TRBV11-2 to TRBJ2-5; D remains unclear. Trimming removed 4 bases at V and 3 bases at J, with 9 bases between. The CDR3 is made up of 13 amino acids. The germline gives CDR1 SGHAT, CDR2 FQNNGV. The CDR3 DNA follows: TGTGCCAGCAGCTCCCCCGGAGAAGAGACCCAGTACTTC. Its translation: CASSSPGEETQYF.

CDR3 bases: TGTGCCATCAGTATACAGGGTAGCGAGCAGTACTTC. It translates to CAISIQGSEQYF. V usage is TRBV10-3 and J usage is TRBJ2-7, with a weak D call TRBD1 (6 bases). Germline V gene sequence: CDR1 ENHRY, CDR2 SYGVKD. CDR3 length equals 12 residues. V was clipped by 5 bases and J by 6 bases, with 11 bases between them.

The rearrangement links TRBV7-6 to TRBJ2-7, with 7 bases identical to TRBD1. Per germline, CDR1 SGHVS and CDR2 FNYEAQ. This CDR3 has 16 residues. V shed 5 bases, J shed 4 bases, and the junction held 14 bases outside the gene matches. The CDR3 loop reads CASSLRDSEGSYEQYF. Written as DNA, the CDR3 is TGTGCCAGCAGCCTAAGGGACAGCGAAGGGTCATACGAGCAGTACTTC.

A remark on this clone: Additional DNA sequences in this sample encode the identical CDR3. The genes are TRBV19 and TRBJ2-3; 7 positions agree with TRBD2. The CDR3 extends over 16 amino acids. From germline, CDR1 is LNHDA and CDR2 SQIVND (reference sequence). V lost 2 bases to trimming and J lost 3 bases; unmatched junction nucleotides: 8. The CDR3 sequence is CASSITRRGRTDTQYF. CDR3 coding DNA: TGTGCCAGTAGTATAACTAGGCGGGGGAGGACAGATACGCAGTATTTT.

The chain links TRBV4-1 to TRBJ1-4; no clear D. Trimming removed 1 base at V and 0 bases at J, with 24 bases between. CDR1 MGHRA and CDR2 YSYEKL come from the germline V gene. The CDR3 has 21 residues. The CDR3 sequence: CASSQVRSGGQRSSTNEKLFF. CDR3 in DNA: TGCGCCAGCAGCCAAGTTCGATCGGGAGGGCAGAGATCTTCAACTAATGAAAAACTGTTTTTT.

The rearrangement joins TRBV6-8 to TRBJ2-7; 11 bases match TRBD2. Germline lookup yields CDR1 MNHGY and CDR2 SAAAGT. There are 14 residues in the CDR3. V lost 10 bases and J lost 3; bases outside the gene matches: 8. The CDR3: CAMFIAGGVYEQYF. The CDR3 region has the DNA TGTGCCATGTTCATAGCGGGAGGGGTCTACGAGCAGTACTTC.

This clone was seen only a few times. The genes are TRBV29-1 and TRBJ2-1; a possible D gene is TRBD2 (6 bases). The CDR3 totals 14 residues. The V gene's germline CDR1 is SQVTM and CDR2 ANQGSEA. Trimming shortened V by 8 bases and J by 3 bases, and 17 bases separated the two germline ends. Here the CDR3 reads CSSGGEFDYNEQFF. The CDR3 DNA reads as TGCAGCTCCGGCGGGGAGTTTGACTACAATGAGCAGTTCTTC.

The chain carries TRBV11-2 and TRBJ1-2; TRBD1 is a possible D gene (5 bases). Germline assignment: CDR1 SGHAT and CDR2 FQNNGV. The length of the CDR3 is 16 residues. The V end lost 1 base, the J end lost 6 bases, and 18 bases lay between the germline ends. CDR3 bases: TGTGCCAGCAGCTTAGCAGGGTTGGGATTGATGGATGGCTACACCTTC. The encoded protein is CASSLAGLGLMDGYTF.

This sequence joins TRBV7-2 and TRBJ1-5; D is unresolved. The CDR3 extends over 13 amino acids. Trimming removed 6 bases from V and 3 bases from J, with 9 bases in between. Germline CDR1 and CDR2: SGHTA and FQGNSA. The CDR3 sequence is CASRKEANQPQHF. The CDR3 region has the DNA TGTGCCAGCAGAAAGGAGGCCAATCAGCCCCAGCATTTT. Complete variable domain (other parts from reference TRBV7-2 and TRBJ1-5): GAGVSQSPSNKVTEKGKDVELRCDPISGHTALYWYRQSLGQGLEFLIYFQGNSAPDKSGLPSDRFSAERTGGSVSTLTIQRTQQEDSAVYLCASRKEANQPQHFGDGTRLSIL.

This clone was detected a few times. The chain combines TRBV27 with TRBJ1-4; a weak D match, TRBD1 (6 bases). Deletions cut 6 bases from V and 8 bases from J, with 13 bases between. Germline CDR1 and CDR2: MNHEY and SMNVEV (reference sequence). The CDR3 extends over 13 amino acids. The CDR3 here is CASRSWQGEKLFF. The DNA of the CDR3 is TGTGCCAGCAGATCTTGGCAGGGGGAAAAACTGTTTTTT.

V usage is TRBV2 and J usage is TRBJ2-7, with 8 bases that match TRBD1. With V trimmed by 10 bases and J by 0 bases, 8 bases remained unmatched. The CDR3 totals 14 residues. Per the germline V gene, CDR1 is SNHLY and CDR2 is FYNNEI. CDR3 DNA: TGTGCCATCGATTCCGGACAGGGCTCCTACGAGCAGTACTTC. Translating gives CAIDSGQGSYEQYF. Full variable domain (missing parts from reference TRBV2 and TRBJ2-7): EPEVTQTPSHQVTQMGQEVILRCVPISNHLYFYWYRQILGQKVEFLVSFYNNEISEKSEIFDDQFSVERPDGSNFTLKIRSTKLEDSAMYFCAIDSGQGSYEQYFGPGTRLTVT.

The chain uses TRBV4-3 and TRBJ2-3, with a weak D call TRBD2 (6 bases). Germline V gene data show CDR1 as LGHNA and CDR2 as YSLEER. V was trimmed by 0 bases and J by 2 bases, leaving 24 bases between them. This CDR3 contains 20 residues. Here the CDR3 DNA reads TGCGCCAGCAGCCAAGATAGAGCCACAGGCGGGACTTCCCTCACAGATACGCAGTATTTT. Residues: CASSQDRATGGTSLTDTQYF.

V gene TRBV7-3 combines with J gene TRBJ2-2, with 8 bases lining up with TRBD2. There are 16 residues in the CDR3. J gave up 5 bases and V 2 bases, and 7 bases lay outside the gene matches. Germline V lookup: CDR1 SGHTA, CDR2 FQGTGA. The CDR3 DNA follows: TGTGCCAGCAGCTTATCGCCGGGACTAGGGACCGGGGAGCTGTTTTTT. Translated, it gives CASSLSPGLGTGELFF.

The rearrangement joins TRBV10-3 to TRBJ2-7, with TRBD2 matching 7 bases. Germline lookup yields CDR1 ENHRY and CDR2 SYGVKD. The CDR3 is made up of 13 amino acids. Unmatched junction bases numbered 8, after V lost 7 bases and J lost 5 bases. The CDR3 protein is CAITPGRFNEQYF. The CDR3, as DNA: TGTGCCATCACCCCCGGGAGGTTCAACGAGCAGTACTTC.

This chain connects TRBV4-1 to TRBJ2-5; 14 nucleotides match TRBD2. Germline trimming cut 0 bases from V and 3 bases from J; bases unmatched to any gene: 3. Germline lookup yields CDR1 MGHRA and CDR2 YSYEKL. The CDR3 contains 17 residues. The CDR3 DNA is TGCGCCAGCAGCCAAGATTCGGGACTAGCGGGAGAAGAGACCCAGTACTTC. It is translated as CASSQDSGLAGEETQYF.

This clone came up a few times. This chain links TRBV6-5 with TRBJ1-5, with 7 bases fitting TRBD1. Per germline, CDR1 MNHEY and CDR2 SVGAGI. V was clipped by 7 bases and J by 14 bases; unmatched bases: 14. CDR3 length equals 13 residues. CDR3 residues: CASMETGYSTKHF. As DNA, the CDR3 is TGTGCCAGCATGGAGACAGGGTATAGCACTAAGCATTTT.

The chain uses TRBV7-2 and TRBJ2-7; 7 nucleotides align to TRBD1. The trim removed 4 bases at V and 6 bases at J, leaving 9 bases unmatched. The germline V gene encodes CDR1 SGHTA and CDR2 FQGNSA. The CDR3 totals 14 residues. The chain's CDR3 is CASSSRYAGGEQYF. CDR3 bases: TGTGCCAGCAGCTCTCGTTACGCAGGGGGCGAGCAGTACTTC.

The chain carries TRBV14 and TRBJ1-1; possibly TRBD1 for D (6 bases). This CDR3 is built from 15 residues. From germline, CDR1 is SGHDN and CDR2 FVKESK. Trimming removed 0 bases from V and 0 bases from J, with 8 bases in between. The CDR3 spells CASSQEGAVNTEAFF. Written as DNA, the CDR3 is TGTGCCAGCAGCCAAGAGGGGGCCGTGAACACTGAAGCTTTCTTT. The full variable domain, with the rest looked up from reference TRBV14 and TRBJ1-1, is EAGVTQFPSHSVIEKGQTVTLRCDPISGHDNLYWYRRVMGKEIKFLLHFVKESKQDESGMPNNRFLAERTGGTYSTLKVQPAELEDSGVYFCASSQEGAVNTEAFFGQGTRLTVV.

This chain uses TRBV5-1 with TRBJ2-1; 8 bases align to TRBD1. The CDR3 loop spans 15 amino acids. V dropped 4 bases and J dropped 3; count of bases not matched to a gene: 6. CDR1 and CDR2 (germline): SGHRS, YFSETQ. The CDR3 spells CASSEDRALYNEQFF. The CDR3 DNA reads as TGCGCCAGCAGCGAGGACAGGGCCCTCTACAATGAGCAGTTCTTC.

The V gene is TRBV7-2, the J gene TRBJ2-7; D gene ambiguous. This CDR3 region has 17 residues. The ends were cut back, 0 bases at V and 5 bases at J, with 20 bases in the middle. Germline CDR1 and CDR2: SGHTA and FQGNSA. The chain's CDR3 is CASSLAWSSPLSHEQYF. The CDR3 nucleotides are TGTGCCAGCAGCTTAGCTTGGAGCTCTCCTCTCTCTCACGAGCAGTACTTC.

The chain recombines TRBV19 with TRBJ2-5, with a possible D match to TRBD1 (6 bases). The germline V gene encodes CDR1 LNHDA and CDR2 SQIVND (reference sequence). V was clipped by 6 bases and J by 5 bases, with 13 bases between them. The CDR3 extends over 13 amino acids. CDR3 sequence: CASRLQGGETQYF. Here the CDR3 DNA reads TGTGCCAGTAGATTACAGGGCGGCGAGACCCAGTACTTC.

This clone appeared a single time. CDR3 nucleotides: TGTGCCAGCAGCTCGCTTAGGACCGGAGCGGGTGGTGAGACCCAGTACTTC. Translation: CASSSLRTGAGGETQYF. The J gene is TRBJ2-5, the V gene TRBV7-2, with a tentative D call TRBD2 (6 bases). Germline values: CDR1 SGHTA, CDR2 FQGNSA. CDR3 length equals 17 residues. Between the trimmed V and J ends, which lost 4 bases and 5 bases, there was a span of 23 bases.

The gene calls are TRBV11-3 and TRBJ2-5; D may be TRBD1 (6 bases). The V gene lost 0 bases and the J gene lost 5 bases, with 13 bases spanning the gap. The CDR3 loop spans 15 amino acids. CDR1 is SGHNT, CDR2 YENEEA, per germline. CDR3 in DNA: TGTGCCAGCAGCTTAGATGGCAGGGGCAGGGAGACCCAGTACTTC. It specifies CASSLDGRGRETQYF.

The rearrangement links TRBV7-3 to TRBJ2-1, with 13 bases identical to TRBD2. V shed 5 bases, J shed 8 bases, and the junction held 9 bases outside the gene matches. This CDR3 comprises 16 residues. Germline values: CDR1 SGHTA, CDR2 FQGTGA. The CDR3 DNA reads TGTGCCAGCAGCCCAGGGACTAGCGGGATCCCGGATGAGCAGTTCTTC. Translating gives CASSPGTSGIPDEQFF.

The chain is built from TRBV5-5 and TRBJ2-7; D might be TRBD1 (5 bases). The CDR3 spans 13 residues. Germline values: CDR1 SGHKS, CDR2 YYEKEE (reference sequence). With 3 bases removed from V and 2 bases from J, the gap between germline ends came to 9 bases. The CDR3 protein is CASSWTDTYEQYF. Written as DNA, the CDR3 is TGTGCCAGCAGCTGGACGGACACCTACGAGCAGTACTTC.

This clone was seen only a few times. For the CDR3, the DNA is TGTGCCACCAGGTCTATGGAGGGGTTGCCAGATACGCAGTATTTT. This gives the protein CATRSMEGLPDTQYF. This chain connects TRBV15 to TRBJ2-3; TRBD2 is a possible D gene (6 bases). With 6 bases removed from V and 4 bases from J, the gap between germline ends came to 17 bases. The germline V gene encodes CDR1 LNHNV and CDR2 YYDKDF (reference sequence). The CDR3 totals 15 residues.

DNA for the CDR3: TGTGCCAGCAGTGGGGACAGTAGCCGAGGCGAGCAGTACTTC. This sequence encodes CASSGDSSRGEQYF. The genes are TRBV5-4 and TRBJ2-5; TRBD1 matches at 7 bases. The end of the DNA is better explained by TRBJ2-7, so the J call may be wrong. The CDR3 is made up of 14 amino acids. The germline V gene encodes CDR1 SGHNT and CDR2 YYREEE (reference sequence).

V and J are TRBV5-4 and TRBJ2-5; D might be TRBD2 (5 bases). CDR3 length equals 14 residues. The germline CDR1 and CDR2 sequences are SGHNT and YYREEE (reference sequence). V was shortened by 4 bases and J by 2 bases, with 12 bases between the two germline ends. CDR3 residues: CASSAASKQETQYF. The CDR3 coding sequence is TGTGCCAGCAGCGCCGCTAGCAAACAAGAGACCCAGTACTTC.